This T cell receptor beta chain was identified in a study of siplizumab effects on memory and regulatory T cells. Study-wide findings and caveats: Siplizumab caused a significant drop in alloreactive sequences traceable to unstimulated CD4+ memory cells. Proliferating siplizumab-culture Tregs lacked confirmation of suppressive function.

V shed 4 bases and J 9 bases; nucleotides not matched to a gene: 10. Germline assignment: CDR1 SGHRS and CDR2 YFSETQ. The CDR3 is 14 residues long. Libraries were prepared by immunoSEQ multiplex PCR; TCRdb keeps only in-frame clonotypes and omits some of them. Of approximately 120,000 clones in the sample, around 93% were seen once. As for this clone: The target antigen is unknown.

The V call is TRBV5-1, the J call TRBJ2-1; 7 bases align to TRBD1. This sequence was found in a human donor in good health. Sequencing input: non-Treg CD4+ T cells sorted from blood. The CDR3 nucleotides are TGCGCCAGCAGCCACGAAAGACAGGGTGGTGAGCAGTTCTTC. Its translation is CASSHERQGGEQFF.